Shown below are 5 T cell receptor beta chains from a single sample sequenced in a study of low-dose radiotherapy and immunotherapy resistance in tumors (dated by TCRdb to 2021 to 2024). The sequencer listed for this sample is Illumina HiSeq 2500. First-strand cDNA was synthesized with Superscript III and a set of TRAV- and TRBV-specific primers, covering both TCRalpha and TCRbeta chains. A roughly 19-cycle PCR with Phusion amplified the TCRs, pairing a constant-region primer with the adapter that was attached to the V primers. TCRdb reprocessed the public reads (quality trimming at Q25 with fastp, clone calling with MiXCR) and kept in-frame beta chains. Every distinct CDR3 protein forms one entry, paired with its most common genes and DNA. Here the sample has about 60,000 distinct CDR3 sequences; roughly a quarter occur a single time. The biggest ten clones account for around 5% of the sample. Per the publication, the time point label means: before trial treatment.

Sequenced here: PBMCs, sampled before treatment. The receptors were sampled from a male donor with prostate cancer.

The chain carries TRBV12-3 or TRBV12-4 and TRBJ2-5; 15 nucleotides match TRBD2. Trimming took 0 bases from V and 5 from J; bases not matched to a gene: 1. The CDR3 extends over 16 amino acids. CDR3 sequence: CASSLAGTSGRETQYF. The CDR3 bases are TGTGCCAGCAGTTTAGCAGGGACTAGCGGGAGGGAGACCCAGTACTTC.

In its sample, this clonotype was seen many times. J is TRBJ1-3 and V is TRBV7-7; TRBD1 might be the D (5 bases). Germline V gene sequence: CDR1 SSHAT, CDR2 FNYEAQ (reference sequence). Trimming took off 5 bases at V and 4 bases at J, with 18 bases between the two ends. This CDR3 comprises 16 residues. The CDR3 coding sequence is TGTGCCAGCAGCCAATTCCCGGGACCTTCGGGAAACACCATATATTTT. Its translation is CASSQFPGPSGNTIYF.

The J gene is TRBJ1-1, the V gene TRBV7-3; TRBD1 matches 8 bases. This CDR3 contains 18 residues. The junction had 10 bases not matched to a gene; V was cut back by 0 bases and J by 1 base. Germline V gene sequence: CDR1 SGHTA, CDR2 FQGTGA. The CDR3 region has the DNA TGTGCCAGCAGCTTAACTCGGCCAGGGGGCTTCAGGAACACTGAAGCTTTCTTT. This gives the protein CASSLTRPGGFRNTEAFF.

A remark on this clonotype: A much larger clone sits a single nucleotide away, making a read error possible. CDR3 in amino acids: CASGLTGSSGNTIYF. The CDR3 bases are TGTGCCAGCGGCCTTACAGGGTCCTCTGGAAACACCATATATTTT. The J gene is TRBJ1-3, the V gene TRBV7-6; the D gene is possibly TRBD1 (6 bases). Germline V gene sequence: CDR1 SGHVS, CDR2 FNYEAQ. V lost 8 bases to trimming and J lost 0 bases, with 14 bases between them. This CDR3 spans 15 amino acids.

About this clonotype: Because the CDR3's place on the DNA is in doubt, the DNA is left out and the CDR3 is given as listed by TCRdb. The V and J genes are TRBV7-8 and TRBJ2-2; TRBD1 reflects the table's D call only, with no check against the DNA. CDR1 is SGHVS and CDR2 is FQNEAQ in the germline V gene. Both ends counted, the CDR3 spans 15 residues. The CDR3 reads CASSLTGKTGELFFF.